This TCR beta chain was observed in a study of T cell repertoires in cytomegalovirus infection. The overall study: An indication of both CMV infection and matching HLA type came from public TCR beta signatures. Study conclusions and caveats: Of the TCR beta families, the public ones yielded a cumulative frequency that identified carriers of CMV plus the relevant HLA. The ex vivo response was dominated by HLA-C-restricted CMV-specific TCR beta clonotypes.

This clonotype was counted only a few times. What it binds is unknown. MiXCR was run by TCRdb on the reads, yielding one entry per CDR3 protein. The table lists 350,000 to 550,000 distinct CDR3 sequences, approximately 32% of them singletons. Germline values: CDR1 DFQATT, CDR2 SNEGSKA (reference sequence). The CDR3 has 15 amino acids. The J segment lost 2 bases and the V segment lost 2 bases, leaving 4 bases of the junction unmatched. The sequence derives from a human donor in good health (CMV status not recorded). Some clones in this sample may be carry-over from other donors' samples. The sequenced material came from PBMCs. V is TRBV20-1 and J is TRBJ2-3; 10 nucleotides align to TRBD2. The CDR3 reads CSARRTSGLTDTQYF. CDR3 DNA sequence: TGCAGTGCTAGACGGACTAGCGGCCTCACAGATACGCAGTATTTT.